This T cell receptor (beta chain) appears in the sequencing data of a study of CD4 T cells in relation to SARS-CoV-2 and coronaviruses. As for the study in general: Negative control cultures got HIV-1 Nef peptides or no peptide.

With respect to this clone: Its antigen is unknown.

CD4+ T cells from unexposed donors were obtained before the COVID-19 pandemic (2011-2018). CD4+ T cells were isolated from the cells after about nine days of culture. Unexposed-donor CD4+ T cells were probed with SARS-CoV-2 S/N and four cold-coronavirus spikes, cells permitting. Sequencing was performed with immunoSEQ multiplex PCR; in TCRdb, only in-frame clones are kept and a portion is missing. The sample lists over 20,000 clones, 60% to 85% occurring once. Notes on the study in general: This crossreactivity analysis covered spike protein alone, no other viral proteins. Around 60% of donors had memory CD4+ clonotypes crossrecognizing SARS-CoV-2 and common cold coronavirus spike.

The TCR originated in a human donor in good health. The specimen was CD4+ T cells from PBMCs, cultured in vitro.

The CDR3 DNA follows: TGTGCCAGCAGCTTAGCCCTTGCGGGACGCGGCTATGGCTACACCTTC. Amino acid sequence: CASSLALAGRGYGYTF. The chain couples TRBV7-9 to TRBJ1-2, with D possibly matching TRBD1 (5 bases). CDR3 length equals 16 residues. The germline V and J ends were trimmed by 0 bases and 4 bases, with 15 bases remaining between them. Germline values: CDR1 SEHNR, CDR2 FQNEAQ (reference sequence).